Below, 27 T cell receptor beta chains from the same sample are listed, as sequenced in a study of blood T cell repertoires in COVID-19. Assay: immunoSEQ multiplex PCR; the TCRdb copy retains only in-frame clones and omits some. This table holds 110,000 or so clones, 85% to 90% found once. Sequenced sample: peripheral blood. Receptors were obtained from a woman aged 60 to 75 with COVID-19, enrolled during active disease.

The CDR3 DNA follows: TGTGCCAGCAGTGGGACAGGGTTCCAGCCCCAGCATTTT. Encoded protein: CASSGTGFQPQHF. The chain combines TRBV6-4 with TRBJ1-5; 8 nucleotides match TRBD1. Trimming took 4 bases from V and 7 from J; bases not matched to a gene: 3. Germline loops: CDR1 MRHNA, CDR2 SNTAGT. The CDR3 totals 13 residues.

J is TRBJ2-7 and V is TRBV6-5; perhaps TRBD2 as D (7 bases). This CDR3 has 15 residues. The V and J ends lost 6 bases and 3 bases respectively, with 18 bases between them. Germline CDR1 MNHEY, CDR2 SVGAGI. The CDR3 is CASSAEGGSLYEQYF. In nucleotides, the CDR3 is TGTGCCAGCAGCGCCGAGGGGGGGTCTCTCTACGAGCAGTACTTC.

This clone showed up just once. The chain couples TRBV5-1 to TRBJ2-5, with TRBD2 identical over 15 bases. Trimming took 3 bases from V and 2 from J; bases not matched to a gene: 20. Germline lookup yields CDR1 SGHRS and CDR2 YFSETQ. The CDR3 consists of 22 residues. CDR3 nucleotide sequence: TGCGCCAGCAGCTCCCAACCCGGCGCGGGACTAGCGGGGGGCGGGAAACAAGAGACCCAGTACTTC. This encodes CASSSQPGAGLAGGGKQETQYF.

The V call is TRBV4-2, the J call TRBJ2-3; TRBD2 matches at 11 bases. Losses at the gene ends were 1 base for V and 5 bases for J; bases not matched to a gene: 8. Germline-derived CDR1 and CDR2 are LGHNA and YNFKEQ. The CDR3 length is 17 residues. The CDR3 nucleotides are TGTGCCAGCAGCCAAGGGCTAGCGGGGGGCCACGTAGATACGCAGTATTTT. Protein: CASSQGLAGGHVDTQYF.

The chain links TRBV7-3 to TRBJ2-7, with a weak D call TRBD1 (6 bases). This CDR3 has 14 amino acids. Trimming pared 6 bases from V and 8 bases from J, leaving 20 bases between. Germline V gene sequence: CDR1 SGHTA, CDR2 FQGTGA. DNA for the CDR3: TGTGCCAGCAGTACAGGGAATTACCCTAGACAGCAGTACTTC. It is translated as CASSTGNYPRQQYF.

The chain couples TRBV9 to TRBJ1-1, with no clear D. V was clipped by 0 bases and J by 2 bases, with 8 bases between them. Germline V lookup: CDR1 SGDLS, CDR2 YYNGEE. The CDR3 extends over 14 amino acids. The CDR3 spells CASSVDSVNTEAFF. The CDR3 DNA sequence: TGTGCCAGCAGCGTAGATTCAGTCAACACTGAAGCTTTCTTT.

The rearrangement uses TRBV28 and TRBJ1-1; no reliable D call. Germline V gene data show CDR1 as MDHEN and CDR2 as SYDVKM. The V gene lost 3 bases and the J gene lost 3 bases, with 11 bases spanning the gap. The CDR3 sequence is 14 residues long. The CDR3 spells CASSFNRRDTEAFF. The CDR3, as DNA: TGTGCCAGCAGTTTTAATAGGCGGGACACTGAAGCTTTCTTT. The variable domain in full, with the rest retrieved from reference TRBV28 and TRBJ1-1, is DVKVTQSSRYLVKRTGEKVFLECVQDMDHENMFWYRQDPGLGLRLIYFSYDVKMKEKGDIPEGYSVSREKKERFSLILESASTNQTSMYLCASSFNRRDTEAFFGQGTRLTVV.

This chain links TRBV18 with TRBJ1-2, with 12 positions matching TRBD1. The ends lost 4 bases at V and 3 bases at J; junction bases unmatched: 9. CDR3 length: 17 residues. Germline V CDR1 and CDR2: KGHSH, LQKENI. The CDR3 DNA is TGTGCCAGCTCACTGCTTCGCGGGACAGGGGGCGACTATGGCTACACCTTC. Amino acid sequence: CASSLLRGTGGDYGYTF.

This clone occurred once. The V and J genes are TRBV11-1 and TRBJ2-5; maybe TRBD1 (5 bases). Germline values: CDR1 SGHAT, CDR2 FQDESV (reference sequence). This CDR3 has 15 residues. V was pared by 1 base and J by 4 bases, with 13 bases between. As DNA, the CDR3 is TGTGCCAGCAGCTTAGAGCGCAGGGCCGCAGAGACCCAGTACTTC. As protein: CASSLERRAAETQYF.

The rearrangement joins TRBV11-2 to TRBJ1-2, with a possible D match to TRBD1 (5 bases). There are 17 residues in the CDR3. With 5 bases removed from V and 5 bases from J, the gap between germline ends came to 24 bases. The germline V gene encodes CDR1 SGHAT and CDR2 FQNNGV. In nucleotides, the CDR3 is TGTGCCAGCAGCCCCGATGGGGGGTCGGCGGAAAAATATGGCTACACCTTC. This encodes CASSPDGGSAEKYGYTF.

CDR3 region: CASITPGQGLGTEAFF. The CDR3 DNA sequence: TGTGCCAGCATAACACCGGGACAGGGGCTCGGCACTGAAGCTTTCTTT. The V call is TRBV11-2, the J call TRBJ1-1, with TRBD1 identical over 10 bases. J gave up 4 bases and V 7 bases, and 12 bases lay outside the gene matches. The length of the CDR3 is 16 residues. Germline values: CDR1 SGHAT, CDR2 FQNNGV.

In this sample, this clone turned up once. The V call is TRBV7-2, the J call TRBJ2-3, with 14 bases aligning to TRBD2. The length of the CDR3 is 17 residues. Germline trimming cut 0 bases from V and 5 bases from J; bases unmatched to any gene: 4. Germline-derived CDR1 and CDR2 are SGHTA and FQGNSA. CDR3 coding DNA: TGTGCCAGCAGCTTAGCGACTAGCGGGGGGGTGGGAGATACGCAGTATTTT. Translated, it gives CASSLATSGGVGDTQYF.

The chain joins TRBV24-1 to TRBJ1-4, with TRBD1 matching over 9 bases. This CDR3 has 15 residues. Germline CDR1 reads KGHDR; CDR2 reads SFDVKD. With V trimmed by 5 bases and J by 4 bases, 4 bases remained unmatched. As DNA, the CDR3 is TGTGCCACCAGTGCCCCGGGACAGGGTAATGAAAAACTGTTTTTT. Its translation is CATSAPGQGNEKLFF.

The rearrangement joins TRBV6-5 to TRBJ1-1; D remains unclear. Germline CDR1 and CDR2: MNHEY and SVGAGI. The CDR3 extends over 13 amino acids. V gave up 4 bases and J gave up 2 bases, with 8 bases separating them. The CDR3: CASSLEGNTEAFF. CDR3 nucleotide sequence: TGTGCCAGCAGTTTGGAGGGCAACACTGAAGCTTTCTTT.

This chain joins TRBV27 and TRBJ1-5; no clear D. The CDR3 contains 13 residues. Looked up from germline, CDR1 is MNHEY and CDR2 is SMNVEV (reference sequence). V gave up 1 base and J gave up 4 bases, with 5 bases separating them. Here the CDR3 reads CASSLWPNQPQHF. The CDR3 DNA reads TGTGCCAGCAGTTTATGGCCGAATCAGCCCCAGCATTTT.

The V call is TRBV14, the J call TRBJ1-2; D gene unclear. V lost 0 bases and J lost 5, with 13 bases in between. The germline gives CDR1 SGHDN, CDR2 FVKESK. The CDR3 has 15 residues. The CDR3 sequence: CASSQDHGEIYGYTF. CDR3 in DNA: TGTGCCAGCAGCCAAGATCACGGGGAGATTTATGGCTACACCTTC.

In its sample, this clone was seen a few times. This chain connects TRBV6-6 to TRBJ1-5, with TRBD1 matching over 9 bases. The CDR3 is 14 amino acids. Per germline, CDR1 MNHNY and CDR2 SVGAGI (reference sequence). Losses at the gene ends were 2 bases for V and 4 bases for J; bases not matched to a gene: 0. CDR3 in DNA: TGTGCCAGCAGTTACGGGACAGGGAATCAGCCCCAGCATTTT. It translates to CASSYGTGNQPQHF.

The chain joins TRBV18 to TRBJ2-3; 12 bases line up with TRBD2. CDR3 length: 15 amino acids. J lost 3 bases, V lost 3 bases, and 1 base had no gene match. Germline CDR1 is KGHSH and CDR2 is LQKENI. The CDR3 coding sequence is TGTGCCAGCTCACCTCTAGCGGGGGGGACAGATACGCAGTATTTT. Its protein product is CASSPLAGGTDTQYF.

This chain links TRBV27 with TRBJ2-5; 7 bases are shared with TRBD1. Germline-derived CDR1 and CDR2 are MNHEY and SMNVEV (reference sequence). CDR3 length: 15 amino acids. V shed 5 bases, J shed 1 base, and the junction held 7 bases outside the gene matches. The CDR3 region has the DNA TGTGCCAGCAGTATTAACAGGGGATCCCAAGAGACCCAGTACTTC. Translation: CASSINRGSQETQYF.

CDR3 nucleotide sequence: TGTGCCAGCAGATCTACAGCGAACACTGAAGCTTTCTTT. Translating it yields CASRSTANTEAFF. The chain is built from TRBV12-3 or TRBV12-4 and TRBJ1-1; D call uncertain. The length of the CDR3 is 13 residues. Deletions cut 6 bases from V and 1 base from J, with 9 bases between.

This rearrangement joins TRBV19 to TRBJ1-1; D uncertain. V was pared by 1 base and J by 8 bases, with 11 bases between. In germline, CDR1 is LNHDA, CDR2 SQIVND (reference sequence). CDR3 length: 13 residues. CDR3 protein: CASSIVAPEEAFF. Written as DNA, the CDR3 is TGTGCCAGTAGTATAGTCGCCCCGGAGGAAGCTTTCTTT. The full variable domain, its missing parts supplied by reference TRBV19 and TRBJ1-1, is DGGITQSPKYLFRKEGQNVTLSCEQNLNHDAMYWYRQDPGQGLRLIYYSQIVNDFQKGDIAEGYSVSREKKESFPLTVTSAQKNPTAFYLCASSIVAPEEAFFGQGTRLTVV.

The chain links TRBV4-3 to TRBJ1-2; the D gene is possibly TRBD1 (6 bases). V lost 0 bases to trimming and J lost 3 bases, with 14 bases between them. From germline, CDR1 is LGHNA and CDR2 YSLEER. The CDR3 extends over 16 amino acids. CDR3 in DNA: TGCGCCAGCAGCCAAGAAAGGGACACCCTGGACTATGGCTACACCTTC. Its protein product is CASSQERDTLDYGYTF.

This clone was seen a few times. This chain links TRBV30 with TRBJ2-7; the D gene is possibly TRBD2 (7 bases). The CDR3 spans 12 residues. The germline gives CDR1 GTSNPN, CDR2 SVGIG (reference sequence). The V end lost 5 bases, the J end lost 5 bases, and 13 bases lay between the germline ends. The CDR3 region is CAWERGGNEQYF. The CDR3 DNA reads TGTGCCTGGGAAAGGGGGGGTAACGAGCAGTACTTC.

The CDR3 DNA is TGCGCCAGCAGCTTGGCCGTAGCGGCCGGGGAGCTGTTTTTT. Its protein is CASSLAVAAGELFF. V gene TRBV5-1 combines with J gene TRBJ2-2; D is possibly TRBD2 (6 bases). Trimming pared 0 bases from V and 6 bases from J, leaving 9 bases between. The CDR3 runs to 14 residues. Germline CDR1 and CDR2: SGHRS and YFSETQ.

V gene TRBV7-2 combines with J gene TRBJ1-5; 8 nucleotides align to TRBD1. The CDR3 loop spans 13 amino acids. Germline V gene lookup returns CDR1 SGHTA and CDR2 FQGNSA. V was pared by 6 bases and J by 5 bases, with 3 bases of the junction left unmatched. CDR3 nucleotide sequence: TGTGCCAGCAGTGGACAGGGAGATCAGCCCCAGCATTTT. Translation gives CASSGQGDQPQHF.

This chain uses TRBV7-9 with TRBJ1-2, with 7 bases aligning to TRBD1. This CDR3 region has 13 residues. The germline gives CDR1 SEHNR, CDR2 FQNEAQ (reference sequence). Unmatched junction bases numbered 6, after V lost 4 bases and J lost 7 bases. CDR3 DNA sequence: TGTGCCAGCAGCTCAAAGGGGGCTTTTGGCTACACCTTC. It is translated as CASSSKGAFGYTF.

V usage is TRBV13 and J usage is TRBJ2-1; 9 bases are a match to TRBD2. The CDR3 contains 21 residues. Germline values: CDR1 PRHDT, CDR2 FYEKMQ (reference sequence). The J segment lost 8 bases and the V segment lost 0 bases, leaving 23 bases of the junction unmatched. This CDR3 reads CASSLGGVLASGVIQTDEQFF. CDR3 nucleotide sequence: TGTGCCAGCAGCTTAGGTGGAGTATTGGCTAGCGGGGTAATACAAACCGATGAGCAGTTCTTC.